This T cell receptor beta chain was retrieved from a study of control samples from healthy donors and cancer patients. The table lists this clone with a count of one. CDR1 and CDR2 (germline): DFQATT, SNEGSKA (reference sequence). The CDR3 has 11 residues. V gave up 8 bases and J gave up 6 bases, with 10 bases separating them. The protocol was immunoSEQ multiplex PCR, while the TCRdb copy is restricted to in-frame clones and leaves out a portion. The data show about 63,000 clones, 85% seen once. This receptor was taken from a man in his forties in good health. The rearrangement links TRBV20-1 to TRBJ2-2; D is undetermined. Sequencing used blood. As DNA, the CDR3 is TGCAGTTCCCCGACCCCCGGGGAGCTGTTTTTT. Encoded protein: CSSPTPGELFF.